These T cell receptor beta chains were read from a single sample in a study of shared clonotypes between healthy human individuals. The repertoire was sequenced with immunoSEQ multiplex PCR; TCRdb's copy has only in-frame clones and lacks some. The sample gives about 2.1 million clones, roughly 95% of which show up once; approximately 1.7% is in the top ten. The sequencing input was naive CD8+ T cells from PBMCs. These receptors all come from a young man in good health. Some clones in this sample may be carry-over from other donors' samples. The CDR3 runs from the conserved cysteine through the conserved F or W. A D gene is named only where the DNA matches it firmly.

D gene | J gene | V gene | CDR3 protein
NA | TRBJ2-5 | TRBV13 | CASSFGAGIQETQYF
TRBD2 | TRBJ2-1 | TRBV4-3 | CASSSLAGAYNEQFF
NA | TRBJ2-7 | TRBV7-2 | CASSFVPRLGYEQYF
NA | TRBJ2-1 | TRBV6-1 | CASSDWGNEQFF
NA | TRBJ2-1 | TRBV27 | CASSQRGFHEQFF
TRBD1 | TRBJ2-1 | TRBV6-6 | CASMNRGFPYNEQFF
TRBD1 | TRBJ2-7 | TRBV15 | CATSRSPEGQYEQYF
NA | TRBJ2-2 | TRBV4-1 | CASSEPIGELFF
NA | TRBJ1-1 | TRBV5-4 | CASSFPGPGEAFF
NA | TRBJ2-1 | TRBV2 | CASMRYEQFF
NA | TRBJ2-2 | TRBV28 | CASQATGETGELFF
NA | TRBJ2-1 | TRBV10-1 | CASSERQGWSNEQFF
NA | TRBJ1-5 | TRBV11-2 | CASSLSRGVRPQHF
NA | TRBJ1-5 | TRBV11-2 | CASSSGTSQPQHF
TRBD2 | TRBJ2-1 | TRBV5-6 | CASSFWRGKDEQFF
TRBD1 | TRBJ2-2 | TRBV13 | CASSQTGQGRWELFF
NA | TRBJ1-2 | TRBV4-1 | CASSQTGANYGYTF
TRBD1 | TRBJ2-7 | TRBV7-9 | CASSPLRGQGYEQYF
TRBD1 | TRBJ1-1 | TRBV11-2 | CASSPRGQMNTEAFF
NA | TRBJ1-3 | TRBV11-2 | CASISGDYRGNTIYF
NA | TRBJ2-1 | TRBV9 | CASSFRDSLNEQFF
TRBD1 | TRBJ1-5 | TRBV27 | CATGQGAPEAQHF
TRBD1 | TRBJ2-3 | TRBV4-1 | CASSHVGTAPSTDTQYF
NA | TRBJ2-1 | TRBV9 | CASSVTPSSYNEQFF
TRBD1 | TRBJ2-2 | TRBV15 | CATSSEGTANTGELFF
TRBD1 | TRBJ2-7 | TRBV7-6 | CASSLGTGSSYEQYF
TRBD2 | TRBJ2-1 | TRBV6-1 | CASGGTSAYNEQFF
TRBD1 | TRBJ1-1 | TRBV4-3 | CASSQGVAGGSEAFF